What follows are 27 T cell receptor beta chains derived from one specimen sequenced in a study of control samples from healthy donors and cancer patients. Measured with immunoSEQ multiplex PCR; TCRdb has only the in-frame clones, and not every one. The repertoire holds some 120,000 clones, more than 85% seen once, with 2% to 3% in the top ten. Source material: blood. The receptor source for this set is a man aged 30-40 years in good health.

This chain links TRBV6-6 with TRBJ2-1; 8 nucleotides align to TRBD1. The V segment lost 6 bases and the J segment 5 bases; nucleotides outside the gene matches: 6. Germline CDR1 reads MNHNY; CDR2 reads SVGAGI (reference sequence). The CDR3 spans 14 residues. The CDR3 protein is CASSDRGRDNEQFF. Here the CDR3 DNA reads TGTGCCAGCAGCGACAGGGGTAGGGACAATGAGCAGTTCTTC.

The chain recombines TRBV5-8 with TRBJ2-7; 7 nucleotides agree with TRBD1. J was trimmed by 3 bases and V by 1 base; bases with no gene match: 7. Per the germline V gene, CDR1 is SGHTS and CDR2 is YDEGEE. This CDR3 spans 15 amino acids. CDR3 amino acids: CASSLRPGGRYEQYV. Here the CDR3 DNA reads TGTGCCAGCAGCTTGCGGCCAGGGGGACGCTACGAGCAGTACGTC.

This clone has only a few counts. V usage is TRBV2 and J usage is TRBJ1-6; D remains unclear. V was cut by 6 bases and J by 14 bases, with 14 bases left in between. In germline, CDR1 is SNHLY, CDR2 FYNNEI. The CDR3 totals 12 residues. As DNA, the CDR3 is TGTGCCAGCAGAGGGAGCACATTCACCCTCCACTTT. It translates to CASRGSTFTLHF.

The chain links TRBV7-3 to TRBJ2-3; TRBD2 might be the D (6 bases). Per germline, CDR1 SGHTA and CDR2 FQGTGA. The CDR3 has 14 residues. Trimming shortened V by 2 bases and J by 2 bases, and 8 bases separated the two germline ends. The CDR3 region is CASSLRGITDTQYF. Written as DNA, the CDR3 is TGTGCCAGCAGCTTACGGGGGATCACAGATACGCAGTATTTT.

This chain connects TRBV28 to TRBJ2-7; TRBD1 is a possible D gene (6 bases). Trimming took off 6 bases at V and 4 bases at J, with 13 bases between the two ends. This CDR3 region has 13 residues. The germline V gene encodes CDR1 MDHEN and CDR2 SYDVKM. The CDR3 DNA follows: TGTGCCAGCAGCCCGGGACATCTTTACGAGCAGTACTTC. Translated: CASSPGHLYEQYF.

This clone was seen only a few times. The J gene is TRBJ1-3, the V gene TRBV19; tentatively, D is TRBD1 (6 bases). CDR3 length: 13 amino acids. Germline CDR1 and CDR2: LNHDA and SQIVND (reference sequence). V was cut by 6 bases and J by 4 bases, with 10 bases left in between. The CDR3 DNA reads as TGTGCCAGTAGGCGGGACACCGGAAACACCATATATTTT. Translated, it gives CASRRDTGNTIYF.

This clone was recorded a few times. V usage is TRBV6-2 or TRBV6-3 and J usage is TRBJ2-2; 7 bases map to TRBD1. This CDR3 has 17 residues. CDR1 is MNHEY and CDR2 is SVGEGT in the germline V gene. Trimming removed 2 bases from V and 3 bases from J; junction bases left unmatched: 9. Here the CDR3 reads CASSYPPQGPYTGELFF. The CDR3 coding sequence is TGTGCCAGCAGTTACCCCCCACAGGGGCCTTACACCGGGGAGCTGTTTTTT.

The J gene is TRBJ2-4, the V gene TRBV21-1. TRBV21-1 is a listed pseudogene. CDR3 length: 18 amino acids. The CDR3 DNA follows: TGTGCCAGCAGCAAAGAAAGGTTGGCACACATAGCCAAAAACATTCAGTACTTC. This gives the protein CASSKERLAHIAKNIQYF.

This chain uses TRBV9 with TRBJ2-2; 7 positions agree with TRBD2. V lost 3 bases to trimming and J lost 6 bases; unmatched junction nucleotides: 14. The CDR3 consists of 17 residues. The germline CDR1 and CDR2 sequences are SGDLS and YYNGEE. The CDR3 loop reads CASSARFSGLPAGELFF. CDR3 nucleotides: TGTGCCAGCAGCGCCCGATTTAGCGGGTTACCGGCCGGGGAGCTGTTTTTT.

The chain joins TRBV6-6 to TRBJ1-2, with 7 positions matching TRBD1. In germline, CDR1 is MNHNY, CDR2 SVGAGI (reference sequence). The CDR3 has 15 residues. Trimming took 2 bases from V and 7 from J; bases not matched to a gene: 10. The CDR3 is CASSYDQGVGGGYTF. CDR3 DNA: TGTGCCAGCAGTTACGATCAGGGGGTGGGTGGTGGCTACACCTTC.

The J gene is TRBJ1-2, the V gene TRBV30, with TRBD1 as a possible D gene (5 bases). Looked up from germline, CDR1 is GTSNPN and CDR2 is SVGIG (reference sequence). This CDR3 comprises 15 residues. Trimming left V 7 bases short and J 6 bases short, with 24 bases between. Here the CDR3 reads CASRTSREGFDGYTF. In DNA form, the CDR3 reads TGTGCCTCACGAACCAGCAGGGAGGGTTTCGATGGCTACACCTTC.

This rearrangement joins TRBV6-1 to TRBJ1-2; D unresolved. V was pared by 0 bases and J by 1 base, with 6 bases between. The CDR3 loop spans 14 amino acids. Germline assignment: CDR1 MNHNS and CDR2 SASEGT. The CDR3 DNA sequence: TGTGCCAGCAGTGAAGCGCGCCGTAACTATGGCTACACCTTC. Its protein product is CASSEARRNYGYTF.

CDR3 in DNA: TGTGCCAGCAGTTACTCCCCCACCTACGAGCAGTACTTC. It is translated as CASSYSPTYEQYF. This rearrangement joins TRBV6-5 to TRBJ2-7; D call uncertain. Trimming stripped 0 bases from V and 2 bases from J, with 5 bases between. This CDR3 is built from 13 residues. Germline lookup yields CDR1 MNHEY and CDR2 SVGAGI.

V usage is TRBV5-1 and J usage is TRBJ2-7, with D unclear. There are 14 residues in the CDR3. Looked up from germline, CDR1 is SGHRS and CDR2 is YFSETQ. V lost 1 base and J lost 0, with 8 bases in between. CDR3 in DNA: TGCGCCAGCAGCTTGCGAATCGTCTCCTACGAGCAGTACGTC. Translation: CASSLRIVSYEQYV.

The chain joins TRBV5-4 to TRBJ1-1; no clear D. The V gene lost 1 base and the J gene lost 4 bases, with 14 bases spanning the gap. Germline CDR1 reads SGHNT; CDR2 reads YYREEE (reference sequence). The CDR3 length is 15 residues. The DNA for the CDR3 is TGTGCCAGCAGCTTGAGTGGGGATTTTGGCACTGAAGCTTTCTTT. Translation: CASSLSGDFGTEAFF.

The chain employs TRBV27 and TRBJ1-6, with TRBD1 matching 11 bases. This CDR3 contains 15 residues. CDR1 and CDR2 (germline): MNHEY, SMNVEV (reference sequence). Trimming removed 5 bases from V and 11 bases from J; junction bases left unmatched: 8. CDR3 in amino acids: CASSLAGTGGTPLHF. The CDR3 nucleotides are TGTGCCAGCAGTCTAGCCGGGACAGGGGGAACACCCCTCCACTTT.

The V and J genes are TRBV19 and TRBJ1-2; D gene unclear. Trimming cost V 2 bases and J 8 bases, with 24 bases left between them. Per germline, CDR1 LNHDA and CDR2 SQIVND (reference sequence). The CDR3 is 17 residues long. Written as DNA, the CDR3 is TGTGCCAGTAGTATATCTCAACCGGGCCCTGTAGAGGAGGGCTACACCTTC. This gives the protein CASSISQPGPVEEGYTF. Combining the CDR3 with reference TRBV19 and TRBJ1-2 gives the whole variable domain DGGITQSPKYLFRKEGQNVTLSCEQNLNHDAMYWYRQDPGQGLRLIYYSQIVNDFQKGDIAEGYSVSREKKESFPLTVTSAQKNPTAFYLCASSISQPGPVEEGYTFGSGTRLTVV.

In this sample, this clone turned up once. The V and J genes are TRBV27 and TRBJ2-3, with D perhaps TRBD2 (6 bases). CDR1 and CDR2 (germline): MNHEY, SMNVEV (reference sequence). CDR3 length equals 17 residues. The V and J ends lost 0 bases and 1 base respectively, with 14 bases between them. The CDR3 sequence: CASSLSVGGIRTDTQYF. The CDR3 DNA reads TGTGCCAGCAGTTTATCGGTCGGGGGAATTCGCACAGATACGCAGTATTTT.

The rearrangement joins TRBV2 to TRBJ2-1, with 11 bases identical to TRBD2. CDR3 length equals 15 residues. Germline V gene lookup returns CDR1 SNHLY and CDR2 FYNNEI. Here the CDR3 DNA reads TGTTCGAATAGCGGGGGGGACTTGTCCTACAATGAGCAGTTCTTC. As protein: CSNSGGDLSYNEQFF.

The V gene is TRBV5-1, the J gene TRBJ2-7; D call uncertain. The CDR3 runs 13 residues. CDR1 is SGHRS and CDR2 is YFSETQ in the germline V gene. V was shortened by 5 bases and J by 3 bases, with 12 bases between the two germline ends. The DNA of the CDR3 is TGCGCCAGCAGTAAGGACGGAGACTACGAGCAGTACTTC. Translation: CASSKDGDYEQYF.

This clone appeared once. The CDR3 reads CASSSTGLTSGGEQYV. The CDR3 DNA reads as TGCGCCAGCAGCTCAACCGGCCTCACTAGCGGCGGCGAGCAGTACGTC. The chain joins TRBV5-1 to TRBJ2-7; the match to TRBD2 covers 8 bases. Per the germline V gene, CDR1 is SGHRS and CDR2 is YFSETQ. The CDR3 runs to 16 residues. Trimming took 3 bases from V and 6 from J; bases not matched to a gene: 14.

This clone turned up a few times. V and J are TRBV21-1 and TRBJ2-5; the table assigns TRBD2, which was not confirmed against the DNA. TRBV21-1 counts as a pseudogene. The CDR3 is 19 amino acids. CDR3: CASSKGASGDHLGQETQYF. The CDR3 DNA sequence: TGTGCCAGCAGCAAAGGGGCGAGCGGGGACCACTTGGGGCAAGAGACCCAGTACTTC.

V is TRBV6-5 and J is TRBJ1-4, with TRBD1 matching over 9 bases. The V gene's germline CDR1 is MNHEY and CDR2 SVGAGI. Trimming took 7 bases from V and 0 from J; bases not matched to a gene: 3. CDR3 length equals 15 residues. CDR3 residues: CASKTGGATNEKLFF. In DNA form, the CDR3 reads TGTGCCAGCAAGACAGGGGGGGCAACTAATGAAAAACTGTTTTTT.

In this sample, this clone turned up once. The CDR3 is CASSRLAGGPDTQYF. CDR3 bases: TGTGCCAGCAGCCGACTAGCGGGGGGGCCGGATACGCAGTATTTT. The gene calls are TRBV7-9 and TRBJ2-3; 14 bases agree with TRBD2. J was trimmed by 6 bases and V by 5 bases; bases with no gene match: 4. The CDR3 sequence is 15 residues long. Germline V gene sequence: CDR1 SEHNR, CDR2 FQNEAQ (reference sequence).

The genes are TRBV18 and TRBJ1-4; 7 bases fit TRBD1. With 2 bases clipped from V and 1 base from J, the junction kept 10 bases outside the gene matches. From germline, CDR1 is KGHSH and CDR2 LQKENI. CDR3 length: 18 amino acids. CDR3 in amino acids: CASSPIAPQGGTNEKLFF. DNA for the CDR3: TGTGCCAGCTCACCAATTGCCCCTCAGGGGGGAACTAATGAAAAACTGTTTTTT.

The chain employs TRBV4-1 and TRBJ1-2; D is unresolved. The CDR3 has 18 amino acids. V was pared by 0 bases and J by 4 bases, with 21 bases between. Germline V CDR1 and CDR2: MGHRA, YSYEKL. The DNA for the CDR3 is TGCGCCAGCAGCCAAGATCCCGGGTTCCAGACGATGCTCTATGGCTACACCTTC. Encoded protein: CASSQDPGFQTMLYGYTF.

The genes are TRBV5-6 and TRBJ2-3; the D gene is possibly TRBD1 (6 bases). Germline CDR1 and CDR2: SGHDT and YYEEEE. CDR3 size: 16 residues. V was cut by 3 bases and J by 0 bases, with 14 bases left in between. CDR3 amino acids: CASSWGRGQSTDTQYF. CDR3 in DNA: TGTGCCAGCAGCTGGGGTAGGGGACAAAGCACAGATACGCAGTATTTT.